This T cell receptor beta chain emerged from a study of CD4 T cells in relation to SARS-CoV-2 and coronaviruses. Broader study findings: Each donor contributed either pre-pandemic or post-infection samples, not both.

As to this clone: Its antigen is not identified.

Assay: immunoSEQ multiplex PCR; the TCRdb copy retains only in-frame clones and omits some. The sample holds under 90,000 clones, over 85% seen once. CDR1 is SGHTA and CDR2 is FQGTGA in the germline V gene. This CDR3 has 16 amino acids. The ends lost 4 bases at V and 6 bases at J; junction bases unmatched: 9. Before the COVID-19 pandemic, during about 2010-2018, CD4+ T cells were taken from unexposed donors. This TCR was recovered from a human donor in good health. The sample taken for sequencing was naive CD4+ T cells from PBMCs. Regarding subset: naive CD4+ T cells isolated by negative enrichment. The rearrangement joins TRBV7-3 to TRBJ1-2; TRBD1 agrees at 12 bases. The CDR3: CASSWGGQGATDGYTF. DNA for the CDR3: TGTGCCAGCAGCTGGGGGGGACAGGGGGCTACAGATGGCTACACCTTC.